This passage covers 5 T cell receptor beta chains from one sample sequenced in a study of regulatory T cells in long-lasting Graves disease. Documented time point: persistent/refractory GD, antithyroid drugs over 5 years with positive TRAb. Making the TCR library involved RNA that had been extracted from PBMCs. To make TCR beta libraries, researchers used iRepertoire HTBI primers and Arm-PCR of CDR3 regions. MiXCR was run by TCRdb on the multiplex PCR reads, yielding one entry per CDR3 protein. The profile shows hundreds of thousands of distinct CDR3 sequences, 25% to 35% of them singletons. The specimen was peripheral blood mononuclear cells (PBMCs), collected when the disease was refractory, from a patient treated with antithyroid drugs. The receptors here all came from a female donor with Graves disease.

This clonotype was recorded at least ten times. The CDR3 is CASSSPGQGVWYGYTF. DNA for the CDR3: TGTGCCAGCAGTTCTCCGGGACAGGGTGTTTGGTATGGCTACACCTTC. The chain combines TRBV28 with TRBJ1-2; 9 nucleotides align to TRBD1. The germline V gene has CDR1 MDHEN and CDR2 SYDVKM. J was trimmed by 5 bases and V by 4 bases; bases with no gene match: 11. The CDR3 loop spans 16 amino acids.

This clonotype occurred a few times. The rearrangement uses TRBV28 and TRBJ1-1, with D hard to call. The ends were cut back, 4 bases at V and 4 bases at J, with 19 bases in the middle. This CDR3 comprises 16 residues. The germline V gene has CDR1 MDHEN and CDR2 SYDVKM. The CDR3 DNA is TGTGCCAGCAGTTATCTCGGTTCTGTACAGTTCACTGAAGCTTTCTTT. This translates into CASSYLGSVQFTEAFF.

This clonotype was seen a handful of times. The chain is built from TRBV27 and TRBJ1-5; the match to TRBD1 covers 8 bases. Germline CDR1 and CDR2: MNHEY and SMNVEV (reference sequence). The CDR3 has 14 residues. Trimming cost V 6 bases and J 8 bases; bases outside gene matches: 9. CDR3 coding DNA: TGTGCCAGCAGCCCGGGACAGGCATTTGAGCCCCAGCATTTT. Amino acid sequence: CASSPGQAFEPQHF.

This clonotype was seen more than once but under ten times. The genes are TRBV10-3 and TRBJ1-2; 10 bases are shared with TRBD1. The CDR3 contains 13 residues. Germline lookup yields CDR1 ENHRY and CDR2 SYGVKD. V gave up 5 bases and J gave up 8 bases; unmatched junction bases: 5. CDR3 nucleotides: TGTGCCATCAGTCCCGGGACAGGGGTCGGCTACACCTTC. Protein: CAISPGTGVGYTF.

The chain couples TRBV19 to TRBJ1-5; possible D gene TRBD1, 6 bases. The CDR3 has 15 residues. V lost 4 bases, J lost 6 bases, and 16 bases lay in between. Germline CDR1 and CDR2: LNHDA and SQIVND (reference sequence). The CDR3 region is CASSTGRGAGQPQHF. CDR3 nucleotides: TGTGCCAGTAGTACGGGTCGGGGGGCCGGTCAGCCCCAGCATTTT.